The clone carrying this TCR beta chain was found many times. Its specificity is not known. The data stem from a study of molecular identifiers for immune sequencing clone quantification. Germline-derived CDR1 and CDR2 are SNHLY and FYNNEI. The V end lost 6 bases, the J end lost 0 bases, and 16 bases lay between the germline ends. The CDR3 loop spans 16 amino acids. Whole-study results and caveats: Clones above 20 RNA copies contained over 97% of effector molecules but under 1% of naive ones. Jurkat TCR RNA spiked in from one cell (amid 960,000 or so naive cells) was reportedly detectable.

Source material for naive CD8 libraries was roughly 20,000 to 1,100,000 sorted cells, with 10%, 30% or 50% RNA. The CD8+CD4-CCR7+CD45RA+ phenotype defined the sorted naive CD8 T cells. A single record per CDR3 protein comes from TCRdb applying MiXCR to the PCR reads. The sample shows over 300,000 distinct CDR3 sequences, roughly 24% of them seen only once. The V call is TRBV2, the J call TRBJ2-3; perhaps D is TRBD1 or TRBD2 (5 bases each). The sequencing sample was made of naive CD8+ T cells from blood, with Jurkat cell RNA spiked in. Subset here: FACS-sorted CD8+CD4-CCR7+CD45RA+ naive T cells. The TCR sequence derives from a human donor in good health. Some libraries in this study had Jurkat cell RNA spiked in. CDR3 in amino acids: CASRAPQGGSTDTQYF. CDR3 in DNA: TGTGCCAGCAGGGCTCCCCAGGGCGGGAGCACAGATACGCAGTATTTT.